This T cell receptor (beta chain) was observed in a study of control samples from healthy donors and cancer patients. TCRdb keeps only in-frame clones here, not all; method: immunoSEQ multiplex PCR. The sample lists roughly 120,000 clones, 88% seen once, with less than 4% in the top ten. The CDR3 is 15 residues long. Germline CDR1 reads SGDLS; CDR2 reads YYNGEE. V shed 3 bases and J 3 bases; nucleotides not matched to a gene: 3. The sequenced material came from PBMCs. The chain combines TRBV9 with TRBJ2-1, with 10 bases that match TRBD1. This receptor was taken from a woman aged 55-70 years with lung cancer. CDR3 bases: TGTGCCAGCAGCGCGGGGACAGGGGACTACAATGAGCAGTTCTTC. Its translation is CASSAGTGDYNEQFF.